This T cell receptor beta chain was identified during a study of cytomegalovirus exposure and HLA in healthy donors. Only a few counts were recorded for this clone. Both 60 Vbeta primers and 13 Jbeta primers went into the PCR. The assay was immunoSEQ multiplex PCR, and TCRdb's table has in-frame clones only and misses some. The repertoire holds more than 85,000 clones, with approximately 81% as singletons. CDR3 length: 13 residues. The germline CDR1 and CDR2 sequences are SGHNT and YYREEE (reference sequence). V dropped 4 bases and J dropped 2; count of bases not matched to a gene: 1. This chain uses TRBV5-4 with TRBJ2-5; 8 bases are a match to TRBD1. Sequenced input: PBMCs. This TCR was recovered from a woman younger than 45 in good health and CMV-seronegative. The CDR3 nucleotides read TGTGCCAGCAGCACAGGGGGTCAAGAGACCCAGTACTTC. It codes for CASSTGGQETQYF.